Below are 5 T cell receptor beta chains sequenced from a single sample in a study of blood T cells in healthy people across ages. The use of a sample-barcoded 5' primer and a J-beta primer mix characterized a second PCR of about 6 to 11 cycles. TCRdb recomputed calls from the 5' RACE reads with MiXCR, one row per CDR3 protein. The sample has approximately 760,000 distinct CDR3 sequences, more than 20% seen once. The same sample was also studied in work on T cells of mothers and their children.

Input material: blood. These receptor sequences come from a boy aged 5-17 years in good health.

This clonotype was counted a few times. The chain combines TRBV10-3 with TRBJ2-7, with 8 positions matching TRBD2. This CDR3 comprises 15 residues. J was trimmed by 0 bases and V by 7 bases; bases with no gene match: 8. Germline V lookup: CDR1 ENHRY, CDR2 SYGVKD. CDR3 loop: CAITSPGLVSYEQYF. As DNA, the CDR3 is TGTGCCATCACATCACCGGGACTAGTCTCCTACGAGCAGTACTTC.

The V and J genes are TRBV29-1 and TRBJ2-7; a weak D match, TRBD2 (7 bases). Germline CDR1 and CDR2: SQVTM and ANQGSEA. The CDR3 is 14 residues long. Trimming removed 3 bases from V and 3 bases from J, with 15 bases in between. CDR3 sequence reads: CSVDVLGGRYEQYF. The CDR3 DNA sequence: TGCAGCGTTGATGTGTTGGGGGGGCGCTACGAGCAGTACTTC.

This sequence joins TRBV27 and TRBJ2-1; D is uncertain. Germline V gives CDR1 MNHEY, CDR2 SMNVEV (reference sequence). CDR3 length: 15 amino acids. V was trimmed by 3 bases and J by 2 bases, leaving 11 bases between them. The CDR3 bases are TGTGCCAGCAGTTTTCGGGCAGGACCCTACAATGAGCAGTTCTTC. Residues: CASSFRAGPYNEQFF.

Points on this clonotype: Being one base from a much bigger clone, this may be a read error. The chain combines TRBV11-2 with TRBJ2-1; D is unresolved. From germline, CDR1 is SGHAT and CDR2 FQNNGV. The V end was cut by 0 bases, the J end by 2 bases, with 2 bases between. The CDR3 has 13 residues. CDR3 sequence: CASSLETYNEQFF. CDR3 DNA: TGTGCCAGCAGCTTAGAAACCTACAATGAGCAGTTCTTC.

This CDR3 reads CASSLGDPGYTF. CDR3 DNA: TGCGCCAGCAGCTTGGGTGACCCTGGCTACACCTTC. The rearrangement links TRBV5-1 to TRBJ1-2, with D unresolved. V shed 0 bases and J shed 7 bases, with 7 bases lying between them. Looked up from germline, CDR1 is SGHRS and CDR2 is YFSETQ. The CDR3 has 12 residues.